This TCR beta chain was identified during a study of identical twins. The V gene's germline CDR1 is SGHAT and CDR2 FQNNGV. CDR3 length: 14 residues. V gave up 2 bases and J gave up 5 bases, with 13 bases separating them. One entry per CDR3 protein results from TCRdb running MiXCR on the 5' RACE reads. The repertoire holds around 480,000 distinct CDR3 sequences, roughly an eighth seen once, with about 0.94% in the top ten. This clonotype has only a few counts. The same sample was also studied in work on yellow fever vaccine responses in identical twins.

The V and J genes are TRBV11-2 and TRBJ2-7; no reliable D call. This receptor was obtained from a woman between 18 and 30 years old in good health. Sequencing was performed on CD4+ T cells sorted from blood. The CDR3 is CASSLRTAVHEQYF. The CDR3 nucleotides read TGTGCCAGCAGCTTAAGGACCGCGGTCCACGAGCAGTACTTC.